This T cell receptor (beta chain) was found in a study of T-cell memory formation after mild COVID-19. Study-wide context: Largely donor-specific sequence clusters came from a couple of donors. Regarding the study as a whole: For second-wave clones that peaked at day 37, SARS-CoV-2 specificity went unverified. CD8+ contracting clones occupied EMRA, while CD4+ ones occupied mainly CM and EM.

The CDR3 extends over 14 amino acids. Germline-derived CDR1 and CDR2 are MNHEY and SMNVEV (reference sequence). Trimming removed 2 bases from V and 4 bases from J, with 8 bases in between. TCR alpha and TCR beta cDNA libraries carrying sample barcodes and UMIs came from 5'RACE with constant-segment primers. TCRdb redid the calling of the 5' RACE reads with MiXCR, one entry per CDR3 protein. Among roughly 310,000 distinct CDR3 sequences listed, more than 15% were seen once. This clonotype was detected only a few times. Antigen: not known. V is TRBV27 and J is TRBJ2-2, with D perhaps matching TRBD1 (5 bases). This receptor was taken from a man between 18 and 35 years old who had mild COVID-19 (a few samples of this study predate the infection). Cell type and time point are not known. Sequencing was carried out using PBMCs or a T cell subset sorted from them (not recorded which). CDR3 amino acids: CASSLGAITGELFF. The CDR3 coding sequence is TGTGCCAGCAGTTTAGGGGCAATCACCGGGGAGCTGTTTTTT.